What follows are 18 T cell receptor beta chains derived from one specimen sequenced in a study of shared clonotypes between healthy human individuals. The method was immunoSEQ multiplex PCR; TCRdb's version includes in-frame clones alone and lacks a portion of them. The repertoire includes some 2 million clones, around 95% of them detected once, and around 0.13% sits in the top ten. Sequences were obtained from naive CD4+ T cells sorted from blood. As for subset: CD45RA+ positively selected. The receptors come from a young man in good health.

The chain carries TRBV11-2 and TRBJ2-4, with 8 positions matching TRBD1. V dropped 5 bases and J dropped 0; count of bases not matched to a gene: 6. Germline V gives CDR1 SGHAT, CDR2 FQNNGV. This CDR3 region has 16 residues. CDR3 in DNA: TGTGCCAGCAGCCCCCCAGGGGGCCTAGCCAAAAACATTCAGTACTTC. It encodes CASSPPGGLAKNIQYF.

This clone was seen a single time. The chain combines TRBV11-3 with TRBJ2-1; D ambiguous. The CDR3 spans 10 residues. The germline gives CDR1 SGHNT, CDR2 YENEEA. V was shortened by 9 bases and J by 6 bases, with 6 bases between the two germline ends. CDR3 bases: TGTGCCAGTATATTCAATGAGCAGTTCTTC. This gives the protein CASIFNEQFF.

To note about this clone: Different DNA sequences within this sample yield the same CDR3. This chain links TRBV5-1 with TRBJ2-5, with TRBD2 matching 8 bases. With V trimmed by 4 bases and J by 5 bases, 7 bases remained unmatched. Germline lookup yields CDR1 SGHRS and CDR2 YFSETQ. This CDR3 region has 14 residues. CDR3 in amino acids: CASSLQGLGETQYF. The CDR3 DNA is TGCGCCAGCAGCCTACAGGGACTAGGGGAGACCCAGTACTTC. Supplemented by reference TRBV5-1 and TRBJ2-5, the full variable domain reads KAGVTQTPRYLIKTRGQQVTLSCSPISGHRSVSWYQQTPGQGLQFLFEYFSETQRNKGNFPGRFSGRQFSNSRSEMNVSTLELGDSALYLCASSLQGLGETQYFGPGTRLLVL.

Worth noting for this clone: A much more abundant neighbour one base away suggests this may be a read error. Additional DNA sequences in this sample encode the identical CDR3. The CDR3 sequence is CASSRGQGYEQYF. The CDR3 nucleotides are TGTGCCAGCTCACGCGGACAGGGCTACGAGCAGTACTTC. This chain links TRBV18 with TRBJ2-7; 8 bases line up with TRBD1. Germline V gene sequence: CDR1 KGHSH, CDR2 LQKENI. This CDR3 spans 13 amino acids. V dropped 4 bases and J dropped 3; count of bases not matched to a gene: 2.

The chain links TRBV10-2 to TRBJ1-2, with a weak D call TRBD1 (5 bases). This CDR3 contains 15 residues. Between the trimmed V and J ends, which lost 3 bases and 3 bases, there was a span of 14 bases. Germline CDR1 is WSHSY and CDR2 is SAAADI. The CDR3 nucleotides are TGCGCCAGCAGTGATGGAGGCGGGGGGGACTATGGCTACACCTTC. Translated, it gives CASSDGGGGDYGYTF.

The chain carries TRBV5-1 and TRBJ1-6, with TRBD1 matching 9 bases. The V gene's germline CDR1 is SGHRS and CDR2 YFSETQ. The CDR3 has 14 residues. V was pared by 5 bases and J by 12 bases, with 9 bases of the junction left unmatched. CDR3 sequence (DNA): TGCGCCAGCAGACCGAATCCGGGACAGGGACCCCTCCACTTT. This codes for CASRPNPGQGPLHF.

The chain couples TRBV5-4 to TRBJ1-2; D might be TRBD1 (6 bases). The CDR3 is made up of 14 amino acids. Trimming pared 2 bases from V and 3 bases from J, leaving 11 bases between. Germline CDR1 and CDR2: SGHNT and YYREEE (reference sequence). The chain's CDR3 is CASSLLGADYGYTF. CDR3 in DNA: TGTGCCAGCAGCTTATTGGGGGCTGACTATGGCTACACCTTC.

The rearrangement links TRBV29-1 to TRBJ1-2; D not certain. The germline V gene encodes CDR1 SQVTM and CDR2 ANQGSEA. The CDR3 totals 21 residues. V gave up 0 bases and J gave up 7 bases, with 36 bases separating them. CDR3 in amino acids: CSVEDRRKGAAGLFSMFGYTF. DNA of the CDR3: TGCAGCGTTGAAGATCGAAGAAAAGGAGCAGCCGGGCTTTTTTCCATGTTTGGCTACACCTTC.

This clone turned up a few times. The CDR3 DNA follows: TGTGCCAGCAGCCCGACGGACAGGAATCAGCCCCAGCATTTT. This gives the protein CASSPTDRNQPQHF. V is TRBV6-5 and J is TRBJ1-5; 7 nucleotides align to TRBD1. This CDR3 has 14 residues. After removal of 6 bases from V and 4 bases from J, the junction contained 6 bases not matched to a gene. CDR1 is MNHEY and CDR2 is SVGAGI in the germline V gene.

As to this clone: Germline is not matched at one junction end, which may reflect a read error. The CDR3 is CASSPQGASTGYTF. CDR3 nucleotide sequence: TGTGCCAGCTCACCACAGGGGGCGAGTACGGGCTATACCTTC. This rearrangement joins TRBV18 to TRBJ1-2; 7 bases align to TRBD1. The CDR3 totals 14 residues. Germline V gives CDR1 KGHSH, CDR2 LQKENI.

CDR3 nucleotides: TGTGCCAGCAGCCAACCGGACACGAACATCGGAGCTTTCTTT. Its translation: CASSQPDTNIGAFF. The rearrangement uses TRBV16 and TRBJ1-1, with D maybe TRBD1 (5 bases). The CDR3 has 14 residues. Germline V gene lookup returns CDR1 KGHSY and CDR2 FQNENV. Trimming cost V 2 bases and J 10 bases, with 17 bases left between them.

The gene calls are TRBV11-3 and TRBJ2-5; 7 positions match TRBD1. The CDR3 extends over 14 amino acids. Per the germline V gene, CDR1 is SGHNT and CDR2 is YENEEA. J was trimmed by 3 bases and V by 3 bases; bases with no gene match: 4. The CDR3 sequence is CASSFRGKEETQYF. The CDR3 nucleotides are TGTGCCAGCAGCTTCAGGGGGAAAGAAGAGACCCAGTACTTC.

This clone was recorded only once. CDR3 sequence: CASSIPGGQYEQYF. CDR3 DNA sequence: TGTGCCAGTAGTATCCCAGGGGGCCAATACGAGCAGTACTTC. The chain carries TRBV19 and TRBJ2-7; 8 bases agree with TRBD1. This CDR3 spans 14 amino acids. The J segment lost 4 bases and the V segment lost 3 bases, leaving 5 bases of the junction unmatched. CDR1 and CDR2 (germline): LNHDA, SQIVND (reference sequence). Drawing the rest from reference TRBV19 and TRBJ2-7, the complete variable domain is DGGITQSPKYLFRKEGQNVTLSCEQNLNHDAMYWYRQDPGQGLRLIYYSQIVNDFQKGDIAEGYSVSREKKESFPLTVTSAQKNPTAFYLCASSIPGGQYEQYFGPGTRLTVT.

This sequence joins TRBV28 and TRBJ1-1, with TRBD1 matching 9 bases. With V trimmed by 6 bases and J by 2 bases, 7 bases remained unmatched. The CDR3 has 15 amino acids. Germline V gene data show CDR1 as MDHEN and CDR2 as SYDVKM. CDR3 bases: TGTGCCAGCAGCTGGGGGACAGGGACCAACACTGAAGCTTTCTTT. Protein: CASSWGTGTNTEAFF.

This clone occurred a few times. The chain links TRBV28 to TRBJ2-4; a possible D gene is TRBD2 (5 bases). CDR1 and CDR2 (germline): MDHEN, SYDVKM. V was shortened by 7 bases and J by 2 bases, with 12 bases between the two germline ends. The CDR3 length is 14 residues. Here the CDR3 DNA reads TGTGCCAGCACCCACGAGGGTACCAAAAACATTCAGTACTTC. It codes for CASTHEGTKNIQYF. Together with reference TRBV28 and TRBJ2-4, the CDR3 gives the full variable domain: DVKVTQSSRYLVKRTGEKVFLECVQDMDHENMFWYRQDPGLGLRLIYFSYDVKMKEKGDIPEGYSVSREKKERFSLILESASTNQTSMYLCASTHEGTKNIQYFGAGTRLSVL.

The gene calls are TRBV7-2 and TRBJ1-5; TRBD1 is a possible D gene (5 bases). This CDR3 is 14 amino acids long. Germline assignment: CDR1 SGHTA and CDR2 FQGNSA. V gave up 2 bases and J gave up 6 bases, with 11 bases separating them. CDR3 DNA: TGTGCCAGCAGCTTACTGGGGCTGGGTCAGCCCCAGCATTTT. Its protein is CASSLLGLGQPQHF.

The V and J genes are TRBV6-1 and TRBJ1-1; 9 nucleotides match TRBD1. V trimming: 3 bases; J trimming: 2 bases; junction bases outside the gene matches: 4. CDR3 length: 15 amino acids. Looked up from germline, CDR1 is MNHNS and CDR2 is SASEGT. The CDR3 loop is CASSDRDRANTEAFF. The CDR3 nucleotides read TGTGCCAGCAGTGACCGGGACAGGGCAAACACTGAAGCTTTCTTT.

The V call is TRBV6-5, the J call TRBJ1-6; D is ambiguous. Germline lookup yields CDR1 MNHEY and CDR2 SVGAGI. This CDR3 is built from 13 residues. Deletions cut 2 bases from V and 6 bases from J, with 5 bases between. The CDR3 DNA reads TGTGCCAGCAGTTACCCCGTTAATTCACCCCTCCACTTT. Its protein product is CASSYPVNSPLHF.